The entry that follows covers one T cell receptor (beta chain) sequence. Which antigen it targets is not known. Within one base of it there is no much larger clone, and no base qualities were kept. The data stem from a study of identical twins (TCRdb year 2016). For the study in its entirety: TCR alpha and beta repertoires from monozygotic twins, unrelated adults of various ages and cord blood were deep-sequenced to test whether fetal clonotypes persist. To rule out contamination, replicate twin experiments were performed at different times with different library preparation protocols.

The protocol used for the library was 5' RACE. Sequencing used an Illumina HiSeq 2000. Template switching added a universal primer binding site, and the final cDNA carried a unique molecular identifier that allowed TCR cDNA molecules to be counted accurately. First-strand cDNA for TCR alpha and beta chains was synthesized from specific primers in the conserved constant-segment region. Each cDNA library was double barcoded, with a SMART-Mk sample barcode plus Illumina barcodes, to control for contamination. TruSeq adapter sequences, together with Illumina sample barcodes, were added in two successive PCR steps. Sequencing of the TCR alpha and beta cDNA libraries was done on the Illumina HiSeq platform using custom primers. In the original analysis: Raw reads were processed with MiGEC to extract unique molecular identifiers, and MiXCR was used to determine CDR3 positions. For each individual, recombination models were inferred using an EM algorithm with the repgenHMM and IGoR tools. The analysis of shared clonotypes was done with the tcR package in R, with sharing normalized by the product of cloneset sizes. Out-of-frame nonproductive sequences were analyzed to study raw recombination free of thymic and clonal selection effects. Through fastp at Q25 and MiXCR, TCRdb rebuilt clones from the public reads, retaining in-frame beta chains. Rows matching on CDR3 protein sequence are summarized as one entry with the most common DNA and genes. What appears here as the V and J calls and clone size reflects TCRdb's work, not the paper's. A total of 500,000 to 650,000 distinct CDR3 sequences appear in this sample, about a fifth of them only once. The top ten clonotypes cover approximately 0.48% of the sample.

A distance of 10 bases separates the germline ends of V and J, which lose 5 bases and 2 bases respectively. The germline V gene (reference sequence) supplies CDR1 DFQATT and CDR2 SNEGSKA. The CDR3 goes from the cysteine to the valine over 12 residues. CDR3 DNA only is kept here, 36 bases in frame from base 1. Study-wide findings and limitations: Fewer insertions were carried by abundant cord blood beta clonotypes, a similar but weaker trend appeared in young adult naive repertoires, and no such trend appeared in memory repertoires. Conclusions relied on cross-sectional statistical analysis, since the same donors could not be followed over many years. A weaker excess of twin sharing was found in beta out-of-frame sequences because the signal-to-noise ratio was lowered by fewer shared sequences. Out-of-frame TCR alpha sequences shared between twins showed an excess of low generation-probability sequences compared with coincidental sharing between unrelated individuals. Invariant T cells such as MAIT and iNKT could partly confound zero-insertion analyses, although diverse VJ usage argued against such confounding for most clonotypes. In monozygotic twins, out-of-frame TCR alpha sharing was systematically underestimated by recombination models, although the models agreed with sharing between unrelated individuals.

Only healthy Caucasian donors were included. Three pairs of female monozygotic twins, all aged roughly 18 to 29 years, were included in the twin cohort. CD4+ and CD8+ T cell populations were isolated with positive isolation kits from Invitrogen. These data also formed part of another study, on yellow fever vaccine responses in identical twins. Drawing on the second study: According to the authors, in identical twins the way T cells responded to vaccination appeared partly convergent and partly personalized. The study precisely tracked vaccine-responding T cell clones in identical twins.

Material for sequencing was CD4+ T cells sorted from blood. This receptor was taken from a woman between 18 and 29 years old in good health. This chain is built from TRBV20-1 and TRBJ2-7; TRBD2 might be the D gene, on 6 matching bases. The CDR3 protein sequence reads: CSAWTNTYEQYV. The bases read TGCAGTGCTTGGACTAATACCTACGAGCAGTACGTC.